This TCR beta chain originates from a study of blood T cell repertoires in COVID-19. About the research overall: The United States, Italy and Spain were the sources of the acute and convalescent COVID-19 samples. PBMCs, B-cell-depleted T cells, or T cells were the source of the cDNA or gDNA that made up the material.

The Seattle patients joined while their infection was active and were tracked longitudinally afterward. In the authors' workflow: Estimated nucleated cell counts came from reference gene primer amplification. Repertoires were generated with immunoSEQ multiplex PCR, while TCRdb's copy carries only in-frame clones and drops some. D and trimming were read from the DNA, whereas the V and J calls and clone size are those reported in that table. The repertoire includes a few hundred thousand clones, 90% of them detected once, and roughly 2% sits in the top ten. Input material: peripheral blood. The origin of this receptor is a woman in her fifties or sixties with COVID-19, enrolled during active disease.

As DNA, the CDR3 is TGCGCCAGCAGCCAAGATATGAACTACTCTGGAAACACCATATATTTT. This codes for CASSQDMNYSGNTIYF. The gene calls are TRBV4-3 and TRBJ1-3; D gene uncertain. V lost 0 bases to trimming and J lost 0 bases, with 9 bases between them. Per the germline V gene, CDR1 is LGHNA and CDR2 is YSLEER. The CDR3 length is 16 residues.